This passage covers 7 T cell receptor beta chains from one sample sequenced in a study of blood T cell repertoires in COVID-19 (dated by TCRdb to the early 2020s). Libraries were made using the immunoSEQ multiplex PCR assay. TCRdb took over this immuneACCESS table, retaining in-frame rearrangements with V and J assigned. Such tables are incomplete; in checked studies, under half of the missing clones stem from an unresolved V gene, and the remainder is unexplained. The sample table holds about 120,000 clones, of which 55% to 75% were seen once. The ten largest clones add up to approximately 2.1% of the sample. Sequencing was carried out using peripheral blood. The receptors come from a woman in her seventies with acute or convalescent COVID-19.

The J gene is TRBJ1-5, the V gene TRBV19; D not certain. Germline V CDR1 and CDR2: LNHDA, SQIVND (reference sequence). This CDR3 is 15 amino acids long. The V end lost 3 bases, the J end lost 0 bases, and 9 bases lay between the germline ends. CDR3 in DNA: TGTGCCAGTAGTATTCCCCCTTATAGCAATCAGCCCCAGCATTTT. Its translation: CASSIPPYSNQPQHF.

CDR3 loop: CASSLVQGVAGELFF. For the CDR3, the DNA is TGCGCCAGCAGCTTGGTACAGGGTGTGGCCGGGGAGCTGTTTTTT. The chain employs TRBV5-1 and TRBJ2-2; tentatively, D is TRBD1 (6 bases). CDR1 is SGHRS, CDR2 YFSETQ, per germline. V was pared by 0 bases and J by 6 bases, with 12 bases between. The CDR3 totals 15 residues.

This chain's CDR3 is CASSDGGRPFF. The CDR3 DNA sequence: TGTGCCAGCAGTGACGGAGGGCGGCCTTTCTTT. The J gene is TRBJ1-1, the V gene TRBV6-4; D is unclear. The CDR3 extends over 11 amino acids. V was shortened by 2 bases and J by 12 bases, with 10 bases between the two germline ends. The germline V gene has CDR1 MRHNA and CDR2 SNTAGT.

V and J are TRBV10-3 and TRBJ2-7, with TRBD1 identical over 10 bases. Trimming cost V 6 bases and J 5 bases; bases outside gene matches: 10. The CDR3 totals 15 residues. Germline loops: CDR1 ENHRY, CDR2 SYGVKD. CDR3 amino acids: CAISDRGRVSDEQYF. The CDR3 bases are TGTGCCATCAGCGACAGGGGGCGCGTTAGTGACGAGCAGTACTTC.

The chain recombines TRBV6-4 with TRBJ2-3; D might be TRBD1 (6 bases). Deletions cut 5 bases from V and 8 bases from J, with 14 bases between. CDR3 length equals 13 residues. Per germline, CDR1 MRHNA and CDR2 SNTAGT. CDR3: CASSNTGSATQYF. CDR3 DNA sequence: TGTGCCAGCAGTAATACAGGGTCCGCTACGCAGTATTTT.

This clone was detected only once. V usage is TRBV19 and J usage is TRBJ1-2; D gene ambiguous. The germline V gene has CDR1 LNHDA and CDR2 SQIVND (reference sequence). This CDR3 has 13 amino acids. Trimming shortened V by 1 base and J by 5 bases, and 8 bases separated the two germline ends. CDR3 sequence reads: CASSIGTVYGYTF. The CDR3, as DNA: TGTGCCAGTAGTATAGGGACTGTTTATGGCTACACCTTC.

This clone was picked up a small number of times. This chain links TRBV28 with TRBJ2-5; a possible D gene is TRBD1 (5 bases). Germline lookup yields CDR1 MDHEN and CDR2 SYDVKM. The CDR3 consists of 13 residues. V dropped 3 bases and J dropped 6 bases, with 11 bases sitting between them. The CDR3 region has the DNA TGTGCCAGCAGTTTGTCCAGGGCCAAGACCCAGTACTTC. Translating gives CASSLSRAKTQYF.